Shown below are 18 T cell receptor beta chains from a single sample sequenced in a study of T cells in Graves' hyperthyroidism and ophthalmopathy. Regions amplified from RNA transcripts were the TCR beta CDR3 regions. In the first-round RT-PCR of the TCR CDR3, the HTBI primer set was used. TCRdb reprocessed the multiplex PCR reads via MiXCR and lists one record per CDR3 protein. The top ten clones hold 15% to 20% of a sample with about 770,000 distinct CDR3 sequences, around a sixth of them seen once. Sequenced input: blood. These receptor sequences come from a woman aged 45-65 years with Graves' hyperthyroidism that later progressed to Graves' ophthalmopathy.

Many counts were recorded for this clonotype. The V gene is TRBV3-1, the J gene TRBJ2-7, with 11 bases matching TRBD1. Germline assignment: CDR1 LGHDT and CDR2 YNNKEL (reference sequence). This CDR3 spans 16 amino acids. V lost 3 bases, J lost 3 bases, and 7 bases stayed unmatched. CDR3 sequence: CASSHWTGGFVYEQYF. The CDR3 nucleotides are TGTGCCAGCAGCCATTGGACAGGGGGCTTTGTCTACGAGCAGTACTTC.

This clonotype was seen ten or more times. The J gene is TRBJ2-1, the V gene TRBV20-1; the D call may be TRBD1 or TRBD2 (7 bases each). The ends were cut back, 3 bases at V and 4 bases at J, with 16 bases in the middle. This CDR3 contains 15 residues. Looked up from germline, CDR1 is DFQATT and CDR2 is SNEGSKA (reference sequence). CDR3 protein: CSARAPGGVYNEQFF. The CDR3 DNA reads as TGCAGTGCTAGGGCCCCAGGGGGGGTTTACAATGAGCAGTTCTTC.

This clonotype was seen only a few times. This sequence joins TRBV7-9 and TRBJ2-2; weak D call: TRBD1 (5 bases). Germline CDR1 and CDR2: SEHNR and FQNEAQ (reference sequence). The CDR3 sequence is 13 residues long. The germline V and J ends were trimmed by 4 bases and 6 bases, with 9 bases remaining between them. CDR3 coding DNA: TGTGCCAGCAGCTCACAGGTGGCCGGGGAGCTGTTTTTT. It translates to CASSSQVAGELFF.

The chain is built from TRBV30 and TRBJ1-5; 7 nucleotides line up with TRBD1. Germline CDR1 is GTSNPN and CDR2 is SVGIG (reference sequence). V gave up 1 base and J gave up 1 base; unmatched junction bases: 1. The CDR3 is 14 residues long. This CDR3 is CAWSGQGSNQPQHF. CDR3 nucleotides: TGTGCCTGGAGTGGACAGGGCAGCAATCAGCCCCAGCATTTT. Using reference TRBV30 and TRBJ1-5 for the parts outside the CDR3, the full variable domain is SQTIHQWPATLVQPVGSPLSLECTVEGTSNPNLYWYRQAAGRGLQLLFYSVGIGQISSEVPQNLSASRPQDRQFILSSKKLLLSDSGFYLCAWSGQGSNQPQHFGDGTRLSIL.

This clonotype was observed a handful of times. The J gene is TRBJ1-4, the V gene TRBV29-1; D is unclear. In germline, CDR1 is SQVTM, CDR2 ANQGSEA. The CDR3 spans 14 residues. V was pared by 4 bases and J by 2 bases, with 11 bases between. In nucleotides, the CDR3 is TGCAGCGTTGGAGGAAGCAGGACTAATGAAAAACTGTTTTTT. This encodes CSVGGSRTNEKLFF.

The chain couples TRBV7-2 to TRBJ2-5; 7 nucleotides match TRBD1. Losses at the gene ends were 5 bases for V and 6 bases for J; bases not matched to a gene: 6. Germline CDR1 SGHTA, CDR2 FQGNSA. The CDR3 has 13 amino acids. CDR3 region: CASSPTGSKTQYF. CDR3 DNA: TGTGCCAGCAGCCCGACAGGGTCGAAGACCCAGTACTTC.

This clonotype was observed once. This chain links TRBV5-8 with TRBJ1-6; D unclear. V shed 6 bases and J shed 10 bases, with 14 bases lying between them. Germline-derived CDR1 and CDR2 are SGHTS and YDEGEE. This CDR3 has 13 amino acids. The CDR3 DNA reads TGTGCCAGCAAGCGACGGGGAGAATCACCCCTCCACTTT. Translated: CASKRRGESPLHF.

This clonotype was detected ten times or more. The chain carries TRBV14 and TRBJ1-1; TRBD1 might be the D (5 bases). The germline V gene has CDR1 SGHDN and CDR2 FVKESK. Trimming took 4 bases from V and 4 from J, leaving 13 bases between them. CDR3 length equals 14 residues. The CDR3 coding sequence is TGTGCCAGCAGCCGTGGCTGGGACCTCACTGAAGCTTTCTTT. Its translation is CASSRGWDLTEAFF.

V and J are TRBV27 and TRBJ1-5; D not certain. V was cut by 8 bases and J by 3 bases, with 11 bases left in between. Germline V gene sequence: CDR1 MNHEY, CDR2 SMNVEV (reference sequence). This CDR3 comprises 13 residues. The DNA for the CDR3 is TGTGCCAGCCGTCTTGCCTCCAATCAGCCCCAGCATTTT. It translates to CASRLASNQPQHF.

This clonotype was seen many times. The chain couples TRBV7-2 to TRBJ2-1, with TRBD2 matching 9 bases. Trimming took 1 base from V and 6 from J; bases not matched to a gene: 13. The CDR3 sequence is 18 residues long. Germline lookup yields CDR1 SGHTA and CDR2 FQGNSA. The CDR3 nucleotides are TGTGCCAGCAGCTTAGGATGGGGTCGCGGGGGGGCGATCAATGAGCAGTTCTTC. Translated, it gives CASSLGWGRGGAINEQFF.

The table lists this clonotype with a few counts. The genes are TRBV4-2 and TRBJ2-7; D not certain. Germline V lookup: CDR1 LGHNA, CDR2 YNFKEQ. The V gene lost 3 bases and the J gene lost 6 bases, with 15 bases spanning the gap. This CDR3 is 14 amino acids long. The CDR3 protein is CASSQRTATIEQYF. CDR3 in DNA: TGTGCCAGCAGCCAGAGGACGGCCACTATCGAGCAGTACTTC.

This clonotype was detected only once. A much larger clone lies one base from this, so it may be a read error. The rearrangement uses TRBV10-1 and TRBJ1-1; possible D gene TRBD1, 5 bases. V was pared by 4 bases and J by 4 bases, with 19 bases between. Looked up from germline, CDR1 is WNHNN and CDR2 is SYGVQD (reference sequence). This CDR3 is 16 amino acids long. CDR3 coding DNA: TGCGCCAGCAGTGTAAGCCGGGGGACGGGAAGCACTGAAGCTTTCTTT. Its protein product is CASSVSRGTGSTEAFF.

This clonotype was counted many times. In DNA, the CDR3 is TGTGCCAGCAGCCCGGGACAGTCAGAGACCCAGTACTTC. Protein product: CASSPGQSETQYF. The rearrangement joins TRBV7-9 to TRBJ2-5; 7 bases line up with TRBD1. The CDR3 loop spans 13 amino acids. Germline assignment: CDR1 SEHNR and CDR2 FQNEAQ (reference sequence). The V gene end was trimmed by 5 bases and the J gene end by 4 bases; junction bases not matched to a gene: 4.

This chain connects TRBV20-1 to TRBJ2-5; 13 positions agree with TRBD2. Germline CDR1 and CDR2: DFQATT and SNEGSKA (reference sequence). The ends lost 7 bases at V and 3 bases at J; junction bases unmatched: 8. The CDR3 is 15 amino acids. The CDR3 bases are TGCAGTGTTCGGGGACTAGCGGGGCGTAAAGAGACCCAGTACTTC. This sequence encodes CSVRGLAGRKETQYF.

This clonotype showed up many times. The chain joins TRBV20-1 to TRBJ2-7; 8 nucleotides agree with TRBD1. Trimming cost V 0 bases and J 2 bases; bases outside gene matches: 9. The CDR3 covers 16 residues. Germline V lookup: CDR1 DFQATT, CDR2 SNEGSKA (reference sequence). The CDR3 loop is CSAREFGQGSTYEQYF. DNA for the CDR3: TGCAGTGCTAGAGAGTTTGGACAGGGATCAACCTACGAGCAGTACTTC.

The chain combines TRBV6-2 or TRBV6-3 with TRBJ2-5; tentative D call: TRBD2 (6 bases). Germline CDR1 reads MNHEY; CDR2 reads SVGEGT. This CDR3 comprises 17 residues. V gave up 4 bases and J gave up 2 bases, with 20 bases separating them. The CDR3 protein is CASSSQHPRGVQETQYF. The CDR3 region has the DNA TGTGCCAGCAGTTCCCAACACCCCCGCGGGGTTCAAGAGACCCAGTACTTC.

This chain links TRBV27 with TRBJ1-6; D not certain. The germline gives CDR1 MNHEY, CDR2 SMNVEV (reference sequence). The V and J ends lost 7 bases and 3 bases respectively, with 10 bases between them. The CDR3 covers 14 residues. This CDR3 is CASTALVYNSPLHF. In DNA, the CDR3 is TGTGCCAGCACGGCCTTGGTCTATAATTCACCCCTCCACTTT.

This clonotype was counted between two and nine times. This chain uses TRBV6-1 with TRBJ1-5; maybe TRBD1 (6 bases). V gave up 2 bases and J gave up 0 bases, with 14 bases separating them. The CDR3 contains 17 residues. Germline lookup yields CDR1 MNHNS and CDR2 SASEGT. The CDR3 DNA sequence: TGTGCCAGCAGTGAAATTTGGGCAGGGGATAGCAATCAGCCCCAGCATTTT. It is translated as CASSEIWAGDSNQPQHF.